The 4 T cell receptor beta chains below were found in one sample sequenced in a study of blood T cell repertoires in COVID-19. Data came from immunoSEQ multiplex PCR; TCRdb stores just in-frame clones and leaves some out. Among 110,000 to 150,000 clones listed, about 90% were seen once. The sequenced sample was PBMCs or T cells enriched from blood (not recorded which). The receptors derive from a man aged 55-75 years who had recovered from COVID-19.

This sequence joins TRBV11-2 and TRBJ1-1; TRBD1 is a possible D gene (6 bases). Germline values: CDR1 SGHAT, CDR2 FQNNGV. V was clipped by 4 bases and J by 1 base, with 7 bases between them. The CDR3 has 13 amino acids. The CDR3 spells CASSWGQNTEAFF. The CDR3 bases are TGTGCCAGCAGCTGGGGACAGAACACTGAAGCTTTCTTT.

The chain uses TRBV6-5 and TRBJ1-1; TRBD1 matches 7 bases. The CDR3 is made up of 11 amino acids. The V segment lost 7 bases and the J segment 10 bases; nucleotides outside the gene matches: 6. CDR1 and CDR2 (germline): MNHEY, SVGAGI. CDR3 protein: CASIDRVAAFF. The CDR3 DNA sequence: TGTGCCAGCATCGACAGGGTGGCAGCTTTCTTT.

V and J are TRBV5-1 and TRBJ2-7, with a possible D match to TRBD2 (7 bases). Trimming removed 2 bases at V and 6 bases at J, with 21 bases between. The CDR3 extends over 16 amino acids. Germline V lookup: CDR1 SGHRS, CDR2 YFSETQ. CDR3 region: CASSLGGVGLTSEQYF. The CDR3 bases are TGCGCCAGCAGCTTAGGGGGGGTTGGTCTAACCTCCGAGCAGTACTTC.

V usage is TRBV25-1 and J usage is TRBJ2-3; TRBD1 might be the D (5 bases). CDR3 length: 15 amino acids. The germline V gene has CDR1 MGHDK and CDR2 SYGVNS. V lost 4 bases and J lost 1, with 12 bases in between. For the CDR3, the DNA is TGTGCCAGCAGTGTGGTCAGGGCTCGCACAGATACGCAGTATTTT. Its protein product is CASSVVRARTDTQYF.